Presented here are 12 T cell receptor beta chains from one specimen sequenced in a study of blood T cell repertoires in COVID-19. Here immunoSEQ multiplex PCR was the method, and the copy in TCRdb shows in-frame clones only, minus some. The sample comprises under 200,000 clones, approximately 90% of which are singletons, and 2% to 3% rests with the top ten. Sequenced sample: peripheral blood. The receptors come from a man between 18 and 29 years old with acute or convalescent COVID-19.

The rearrangement uses TRBV3-1 (or the pseudogene TRBV3-2) and TRBJ1-6; 8 bases match TRBD1. This CDR3 spans 14 amino acids. Germline lookup yields CDR1 LGHDT and CDR2 YNNKEL (reference sequence). Unmatched junction bases numbered 5, after V lost 3 bases and J lost 10 bases. The CDR3 reads CASSHGQGGSPLHF. For the CDR3, the DNA is TGTGCCAGCAGCCACGGACAGGGAGGGTCACCCCTCCACTTT.

The chain employs TRBV5-1 and TRBJ2-3; no firm D call. Looked up from germline, CDR1 is SGHRS and CDR2 is YFSETQ. V gave up 4 bases and J gave up 2 bases, with 14 bases separating them. This CDR3 is built from 15 residues. The DNA for the CDR3 is TGCGCCAGCAGCCAATATGTAGACTTCACAGATACGCAGTATTTT. Amino acids: CASSQYVDFTDTQYF.

The chain recombines TRBV7-9 with TRBJ2-3; D call uncertain. This CDR3 region has 16 residues. Deletions cut 4 bases from V and 3 bases from J, with 17 bases between. The germline CDR1 and CDR2 sequences are SEHNR and FQNEAQ (reference sequence). CDR3 in amino acids: CASSSPQLLRTDTQYF. The CDR3 DNA reads TGTGCCAGCAGCTCTCCGCAGCTATTGCGGACAGATACGCAGTATTTT.

This sequence joins TRBV11-3 and TRBJ2-5; D call uncertain. The V end was cut by 1 base, the J end by 1 base, with 4 bases between. This CDR3 spans 13 amino acids. Germline CDR1 SGHNT, CDR2 YENEEA. CDR3 residues: CASSLASQETQYF. CDR3 sequence (DNA): TGTGCCAGCAGCTTAGCCAGCCAAGAGACCCAGTACTTC. The whole variable domain, remainder taken from reference TRBV11-3 and TRBJ2-5, is EAGVVQSPRYKIIEKKQPVAFWCNPISGHNTLYWYLQNLGQGPELLIRYENEEAVDDSQLPKDRFSAERLKGVDSTLKIQPAELGDSAVYLCASSLASQETQYFGPGTRLLVL.

The chain combines TRBV30 with TRBJ1-2, with 10 bases that match TRBD1. This CDR3 region has 17 residues. Germline CDR1 and CDR2: GTSNPN and SVGIG (reference sequence). Unmatched junction bases numbered 13, after V lost 2 bases and J lost 4 bases. The CDR3 DNA reads TGTGCCTGGAGTTTACCTCGACAGGGGGCGCGAAGCTATGGCTACACCTTC. Protein: CAWSLPRQGARSYGYTF. The variable domain in full, with the rest retrieved from reference TRBV30 and TRBJ1-2, is SQTIHQWPATLVQPVGSPLSLECTVEGTSNPNLYWYRQAAGRGLQLLFYSVGIGQISSEVPQNLSASRPQDRQFILSSKKLLLSDSGFYLCAWSLPRQGARSYGYTFGSGTRLTVV.

The chain carries TRBV11-2 and TRBJ2-7, with 7 bases fitting TRBD1. CDR1 SGHAT and CDR2 FQNNGV come from the germline V gene. The CDR3 has 15 amino acids. V gave up 6 bases and J gave up 0 bases; unmatched junction bases: 8. The CDR3 loop is CASSYRGVDSYEQYF. Written as DNA, the CDR3 is TGTGCCAGCAGTTACAGGGGCGTGGACTCCTACGAGCAGTACTTC.

This sequence joins TRBV3-1 (or the pseudogene TRBV3-2) and TRBJ1-4; D is possibly TRBD1 (6 bases). V was shortened by 1 base and J by 0 bases, with 9 bases between the two germline ends. CDR1 LGHDT and CDR2 YNNKEL come from the germline V gene (reference sequence). This CDR3 region has 16 residues. The DNA of the CDR3 is TGTGCCAGCAGCCAAGGGGGACACACAACTAATGAAAAACTGTTTTTT. Amino acids: CASSQGGHTTNEKLFF.

V usage is TRBV19 and J usage is TRBJ1-6; TRBD1 aligns across 7 bases. The CDR3 has 13 amino acids. V lost 6 bases, J lost 9 bases, and 5 bases stayed unmatched. Germline V lookup: CDR1 LNHDA, CDR2 SQIVND (reference sequence). CDR3 loop: CASRGTEASPLHF. The CDR3 nucleotides are TGTGCCAGTAGGGGGACAGAAGCTTCACCCCTCCACTTT.

The chain joins TRBV5-1 to TRBJ1-4; possibly TRBD1 for D (6 bases). V was trimmed by 4 bases and J by 7 bases, leaving 17 bases between them. The CDR3 extends over 15 amino acids. Germline loops: CDR1 SGHRS, CDR2 YFSETQ. CDR3: CASSGSQGQGEKLFF. CDR3 coding DNA: TGCGCCAGCAGCGGGTCACAGGGCCAGGGTGAAAAACTGTTTTTT. The complete variable domain, with remaining parts taken from reference TRBV5-1 and TRBJ1-4, reads KAGVTQTPRYLIKTRGQQVTLSCSPISGHRSVSWYQQTPGQGLQFLFEYFSETQRNKGNFPGRFSGRQFSNSRSEMNVSTLELGDSALYLCASSGSQGQGEKLFFGSGTQLSVL.

CDR3 sequence (DNA): TGTGCCAGCAGTTACTCGAACCGCAGGGAGAACACTGAAGCTTTCTTT. Protein: CASSYSNRRENTEAFF. This chain joins TRBV6-5 and TRBJ1-1; weak D call: TRBD1 (5 bases). Germline V gives CDR1 MNHEY, CDR2 SVGAGI. The CDR3 covers 16 residues. Between the trimmed V and J ends, which lost 0 bases and 1 base, there was a span of 12 bases.

The rearrangement links TRBV9 to TRBJ1-5; possible D gene TRBD1, 5 bases. V lost 4 bases and J 0 bases, leaving 11 bases between the germline ends. Looked up from germline, CDR1 is SGDLS and CDR2 is YYNGEE. The CDR3 contains 15 residues. The CDR3 bases are TGTGCCAGCAGCCCCGACAGTTATAGCAATCAGCCCCAGCATTTT. This sequence encodes CASSPDSYSNQPQHF.

This chain joins TRBV19 and TRBJ2-1, with D maybe TRBD2 (6 bases). Germline V lookup: CDR1 LNHDA, CDR2 SQIVND (reference sequence). The CDR3 consists of 15 residues. Trimming shortened V by 2 bases and J by 4 bases, and 12 bases separated the two germline ends. The CDR3 sequence is CASSILAALYNEQFF. DNA for the CDR3: TGTGCCAGTAGTATATTAGCGGCTCTTTACAATGAGCAGTTCTTC. The whole variable domain, filled in from reference TRBV19 and TRBJ2-1, reads DGGITQSPKYLFRKEGQNVTLSCEQNLNHDAMYWYRQDPGQGLRLIYYSQIVNDFQKGDIAEGYSVSREKKESFPLTVTSAQKNPTAFYLCASSILAALYNEQFFGPGTRLTVL.